The rows below give T cell receptor beta chains drawn from one sample of a study of T cell repertoires in cytomegalovirus infection. No antigen has been identified for these receptors. TCRdb redid the calling of the reads with MiXCR, one entry per CDR3 protein. The sample records about 920,000 distinct CDR3 sequences, approximately 30% being singletons. The specimen was cultured CD8+ T cells from PBMCs, collected from culture after CMV antigen stimulation. The receptor source for this set is a human donor in good health (CMV status not recorded). Some clones in this sample may be carry-over from other donors' samples. Each CDR3 is given with its conserved first and last residue. Each record gives: J gene, V gene, clone size, D gene, CDR3 DNA, CDR3 protein. A D gene is named only where the DNA matches it firmly. A row's size may be missing; if present it is once, few, many or a size class.

J gene: TRBJ1-5; V gene: TRBV27; clone size: many; D gene: NA; CDR3 DNA: TGTGCCAGCAGTTTATCGGCGGGGTATAGCAATCAGCCCCAGCATTTT; CDR3 protein: CASSLSAGYSNQPQHF
J gene: TRBJ2-3; V gene: TRBV7-6; clone size: NA; D gene: TRBD2; CDR3 DNA: TGTGCCAGCAGCTTAGCGGAACCCCTAGCGGGGGACACAGATACGCAGTATTTT; CDR3 protein: CASSLAEPLAGDTDTQYF
J gene: TRBJ2-7; V gene: TRBV4-2; clone size: few; D gene: NA; CDR3 DNA: TGTGCCAGCAGCCAAGAACAACAGGGTCTCTCCTACGAGCAGTACTTC; CDR3 protein: CASSQEQQGLSYEQYF
J gene: TRBJ2-3; V gene: TRBV24-1; clone size: many; D gene: TRBD2; CDR3 DNA: TGTGCCACCAGTCACGGCGGGGGGGCCGTAGATACGCAGTATTTT; CDR3 protein: CATSHGGGAVDTQYF
J gene: TRBJ1-1; V gene: TRBV5-1; clone size: NA; D gene: NA; CDR3 DNA: TGCGCCAGCAGGCTAGGGCCTGAAGCTTTCTTT; CDR3 protein: CASRLGPEAFF
J gene: TRBJ2-1; V gene: TRBV14; clone size: NA; D gene: NA; CDR3 DNA: TGTGCCAGCAGCTCCTCCGGTGACTATGAGCAGTTCTTC; CDR3 protein: CASSSSGDYEQFF
J gene: TRBJ1-2; V gene: TRBV5-8; clone size: many; D gene: NA; CDR3 DNA: TGTGCCAGCAGCGCTGGAGACTATGGCTACACCTTC; CDR3 protein: CASSAGDYGYTF
J gene: TRBJ2-1; V gene: TRBV6-6; clone size: NA; D gene: NA; CDR3 DNA: TGTGCCAGCAGTTACAGGGCCCTAGCGCGTAACAATGAGCAGTTCTTC; CDR3 protein: CASSYRALARNNEQFF
J gene: TRBJ1-1; V gene: TRBV4-2; clone size: few; D gene: NA; CDR3 DNA: TGTGCCAGCAGCCAAGATATGACAGTTGCTGAAGCTTTCTTT; CDR3 protein: CASSQDMTVAEAFF
J gene: TRBJ2-5; V gene: TRBV6-1; clone size: few; D gene: NA; CDR3 DNA: TGTGCCAGCAGTCCGGATTGGGGTTCGGTCCAAGAGACCCAGTACTTC; CDR3 protein: CASSPDWGSVQETQYF
J gene: TRBJ2-2; V gene: TRBV12-3/TRBV12-4; clone size: many; D gene: NA; CDR3 DNA: TGTGCCAGCACCCTGTGGGCGAACACCGGGGAGCTGTTTTTT; CDR3 protein: CASTLWANTGELFF
J gene: TRBJ1-1; V gene: TRBV7-9; clone size: many; D gene: NA; CDR3 DNA: TGTGCCAGCAGCTTCTCGGCAGGGATGAACACTGAAGCTTTCTTT; CDR3 protein: CASSFSAGMNTEAFF
J gene: TRBJ1-5; V gene: TRBV18; clone size: few; D gene: TRBD1; CDR3 DNA: TGTGCCAGCTCACCGGACAGGGAGGCTGAGCCCCAGCATTTT; CDR3 protein: CASSPDREAEPQHF
J gene: TRBJ2-1; V gene: TRBV7-6; clone size: few; D gene: TRBD2; CDR3 DNA: TGTGCCAGCAGCTTACCCCGGGGGACTAGCGGAGAAAACAATGAGCAGTTCTTC; CDR3 protein: CASSLPRGTSGENNEQFF
J gene: TRBJ1-1; V gene: TRBV5-3; clone size: NA; D gene: NA; CDR3 DNA: TGTGCCAGCAGCTTGGACCGCTCGGGGAAGACCACTGAAGCTTTCTTT; CDR3 protein: CASSLDRSGKTTEAFF
J gene: TRBJ1-3; V gene: TRBV2; clone size: NA; D gene: NA; CDR3 DNA: TGTGCCAGGTCGACAGGAAGCTCTGGAAACACCATATATTTT; CDR3 protein: CARSTGSSGNTIYF
J gene: TRBJ2-5; V gene: TRBV7-6; clone size: few; D gene: NA; CDR3 DNA: TGTGCCAGCAGCCAGGGACAAGGCTTTGTCCAAGAGACCCAGTACTTC; CDR3 protein: CASSQGQGFVQETQYF
J gene: TRBJ1-5; V gene: TRBV7-8; clone size: NA; D gene: NA; CDR3 DNA: TGTGCCAGCAGCTTATTAGGGGCAACCAATCAGCCCCAGCATTTT; CDR3 protein: CASSLLGATNQPQHF
J gene: TRBJ1-1; V gene: TRBV6-1; clone size: few; D gene: NA; CDR3 DNA: TGTGCCAGCAGTGAGGAGGGGGAGTACACTGAAGCTTTCTTT; CDR3 protein: CASSEEGEYTEAFF
J gene: TRBJ1-6; V gene: TRBV7-2; clone size: many; D gene: NA; CDR3 DNA: TGTGCCAGCAGCGCCCCAGGGCGATATAATTCACCCCTCCACTTT; CDR3 protein: CASSAPGRYNSPLHF
J gene: TRBJ2-3; V gene: TRBV6-1; clone size: NA; D gene: TRBD2; CDR3 DNA: TGTGCCAGCACCGGGGCGGGGGGGCAAGATACGCAGTATTTT; CDR3 protein: CASTGAGGQDTQYF
J gene: TRBJ1-1; V gene: TRBV6-2/TRBV6-3; clone size: NA; D gene: NA; CDR3 DNA: TGTGCCAGCAGCCGGTACGAACGGGCCACTGAAGCTTTCTTT; CDR3 protein: CASSRYERATEAFF